This T cell receptor beta chain was observed in a study of T cells in Graves' hyperthyroidism and ophthalmopathy. Broader study findings: Expanded thyroid clonotypes (above 0.001) were mostly also found in blood.

There are 12 residues in the CDR3. Trimming left V 4 bases short and J 3 bases short, with 3 bases between. CDR1 is LGHNT and CDR2 is FRNRAP in the germline V gene. Amplification of TCR beta CDR3 regions was performed using RNA transcripts as template. TCR CDR3 regions were first amplified by RT-PCR with HTBI primers. TCRdb fed the multiplex PCR reads into MiXCR, producing one record per CDR3 protein. Seen here are 700,000 to 850,000 distinct CDR3 sequences, over 35% observed once, and the top ten hold around 31%. Aged 18 to 65, the patients had hyperthyroidism that was newly diagnosed and had lasted under 2 months. Uncontrolled infection, other autoimmune disease, pregnancy or lactation barred patients from enrollment. The table lists this clonotype with a few counts. Its specificity is unknown.

The chain links TRBV12-5 to TRBJ1-4, with D uncertain. This clonotype was sampled from a woman in her forties with Graves' hyperthyroidism. The sample consisted of blood. The CDR3 loop is CASGYANEKLFF. The CDR3 region has the DNA TGTGCTAGTGGTTACGCTAATGAAAAACTGTTTTTT.